This T cell receptor (beta chain) was retrieved from a study of blood T cells in healthy people across ages. With a J-beta primer mix and a sample-barcoded 5' primer, a second PCR ran about 7 to 12 cycles. MiXCR, applied by TCRdb to the 5' RACE reads, yields one record per CDR3 protein. This sample has some 780,000 distinct CDR3 sequences, with roughly three fifths found just once. The CDR3 sequence is 17 residues long. The germline gives CDR1 SEHNR, CDR2 FQNEAQ (reference sequence). This clonotype occurred once. Source material: blood. The receptor was isolated from a man aged 35 to 55 in good health. V is TRBV7-9 and J is TRBJ2-4; 9 nucleotides align to TRBD2. The J call is in doubt because the DNA end fits TRBJ2-5 better. CDR3 sequence (DNA): TGTGCCAGCAGCGGGGTAGTTTTAGCGGGGGCCCAAGAGACCCAGTACTTC. It translates to CASSGVVLAGAQETQYF.